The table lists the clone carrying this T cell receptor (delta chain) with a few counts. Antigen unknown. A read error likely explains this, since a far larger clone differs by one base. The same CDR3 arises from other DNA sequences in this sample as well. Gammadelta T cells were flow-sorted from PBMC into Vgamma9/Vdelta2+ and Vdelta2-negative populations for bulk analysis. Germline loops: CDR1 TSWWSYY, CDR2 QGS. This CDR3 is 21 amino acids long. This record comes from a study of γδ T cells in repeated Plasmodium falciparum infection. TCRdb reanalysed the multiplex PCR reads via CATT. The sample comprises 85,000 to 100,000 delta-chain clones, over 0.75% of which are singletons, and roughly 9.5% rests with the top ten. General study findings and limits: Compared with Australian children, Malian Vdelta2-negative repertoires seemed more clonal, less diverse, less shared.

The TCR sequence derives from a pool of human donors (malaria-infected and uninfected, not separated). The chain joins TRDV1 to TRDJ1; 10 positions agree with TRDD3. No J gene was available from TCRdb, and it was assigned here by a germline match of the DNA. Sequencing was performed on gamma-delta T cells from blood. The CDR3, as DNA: TGTGCTCTTGGGGAAATTGGCCTAAATACCCTTACTGGGGGATGCTCCGACAAACTCATCTTT. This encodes CALGEIGLNTLTGGCSDKLIF.